This TCR beta chain comes out of a study of blood T cell repertoires in COVID-19. Data came from immunoSEQ multiplex PCR; TCRdb stores just in-frame clones and leaves some out. The table has over 250,000 clones, less than 85% seen once; the top ten hold approximately 1.5%. CDR3 length: 17 residues. V trimming: 0 bases; J trimming: 4 bases; junction bases outside the gene matches: 6. Germline CDR1 is SGDLS and CDR2 is YYNGEE. The chain couples TRBV9 to TRBJ1-3, with TRBD1 identical over 11 bases. This receptor was taken from a human donor with COVID-19, enrolled during active disease. The donor label of this sample is uncertain. Sample: peripheral blood. The CDR3 here is CASSVEDRGQGGNTIYF. The DNA of the CDR3 is TGTGCCAGCAGCGTAGAGGACAGGGGGCAAGGAGGAAACACCATATATTTT.